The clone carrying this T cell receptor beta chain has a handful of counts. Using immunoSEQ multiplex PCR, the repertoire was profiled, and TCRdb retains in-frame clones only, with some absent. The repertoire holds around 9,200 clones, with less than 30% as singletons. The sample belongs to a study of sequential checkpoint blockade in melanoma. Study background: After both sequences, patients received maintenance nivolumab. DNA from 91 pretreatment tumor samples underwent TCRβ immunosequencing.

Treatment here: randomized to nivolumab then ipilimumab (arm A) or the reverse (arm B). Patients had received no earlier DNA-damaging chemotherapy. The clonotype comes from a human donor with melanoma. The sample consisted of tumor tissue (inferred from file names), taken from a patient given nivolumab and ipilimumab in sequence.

The CDR3 DNA sequence: TGTGCCAGCAGCGTAGGCCCCGGGCGGGGCTACACCTTC. It codes for CASSVGPGRGYTF. The V gene is TRBV9, the J gene TRBJ1-2; D call uncertain. Germline V lookup: CDR1 SGDLS, CDR2 YYNGEE. This CDR3 region has 13 residues. V lost 0 bases, J lost 8 bases, and 11 bases lay in between.